The 18 T cell receptor beta chains presented below share a single source sample, sequenced in a study of technical replicates of blood from several donors. Libraries were prepared by immunoSEQ multiplex PCR; TCRdb keeps only in-frame clonotypes and omits some of them. Among 100,000 or so clones listed, 95% to 97% were seen once. Source material: T cells isolated from PBMCs. All receptors derive from a human donor in good health.

The chain recombines TRBV6-5 with TRBJ2-7; 11 nucleotides line up with TRBD2. CDR1 and CDR2 (germline): MNHEY, SVGAGI. This CDR3 has 15 amino acids. V shed 8 bases, J shed 1 base, and the junction held 7 bases outside the gene matches. Here the CDR3 reads CASAPGTSGSYEQYF. Written as DNA, the CDR3 is TGTGCCAGCGCTCCCGGGACTAGCGGTTCCTACGAGCAGTACTTC.

The rearrangement uses TRBV9 and TRBJ2-7; 10 bases are a match to TRBD1. Germline V gene data show CDR1 as SGDLS and CDR2 as YYNGEE. The CDR3 length is 15 residues. Trimming removed 0 bases from V and 4 bases from J; junction bases left unmatched: 4. The CDR3 sequence is CASSVGMGQGYEQYF. CDR3 nucleotides: TGTGCCAGCAGCGTAGGGATGGGACAGGGGTACGAGCAGTACTTC.

The chain is built from TRBV29-1 and TRBJ2-5; 12 bases are a match to TRBD2. Germline CDR1 reads SQVTM; CDR2 reads ANQGSEA. Unmatched junction bases numbered 12, after V lost 4 bases and J lost 3 bases. This CDR3 region has 17 residues. The CDR3 loop reads CSVVRGLAGGLEETQYF. The CDR3, as DNA: TGCAGCGTTGTCAGGGGGCTAGCGGGAGGGTTGGAAGAGACCCAGTACTTC. The whole variable domain, remainder taken from reference TRBV29-1 and TRBJ2-5, is SAVISQKPSRDICQRGTSLTIQCQVDSQVTMMFWYRQQPGQSLTLIATANQGSEATYESGFVIDKFPISRPNLTFSTLTVSNMSPEDSSIYLCSVVRGLAGGLEETQYFGPGTRLLVL.

The chain carries TRBV5-4 and TRBJ1-1; unclear D gene. The V gene lost 0 bases and the J gene lost 4 bases, with 10 bases spanning the gap. The CDR3 is made up of 14 amino acids. Germline V CDR1 and CDR2: SGHNT, YYREEE (reference sequence). This CDR3 is CASSLAVSLTEAFF. The CDR3 DNA reads TGTGCCAGCAGCTTGGCTGTGTCTCTCACTGAAGCTTTCTTT.

CDR3 bases: TGCGCCAGCAGTCAAGAACCGCCAGGACTAGCGGATAAACTCTGTTCAAGCACAGATACGCAGTATTTT. Translating it yields CASSQEPPGLADKLCSSTDTQYF. The rearrangement uses TRBV23-1 and TRBJ2-3; 10 nucleotides match TRBD2. TRBV23-1 is an ORF for which the function is uncertain. With V trimmed by 2 bases and J by 0 bases, 23 bases remained unmatched. The CDR3 runs to 23 residues.

The chain is built from TRBV9 and TRBJ1-1, with a tentative D call TRBD1 (5 bases). V was clipped by 7 bases and J by 6 bases, with 7 bases between them. Germline V gene data show CDR1 as SGDLS and CDR2 as YYNGEE. The CDR3 consists of 10 residues. The CDR3 coding sequence is TGTGCCAGCGGGGGGGCTGAAGCTTTCTTT. This gives the protein CASGGAEAFF.

In its sample, this clone was seen once. This rearrangement joins TRBV5-1 to TRBJ2-1; 8 bases agree with TRBD1. The germline V gene encodes CDR1 SGHRS and CDR2 YFSETQ. Trimming at V came to 0 bases and at J to 8 bases, leaving 4 bases not matched to a gene. The CDR3 length is 14 residues. The CDR3 DNA sequence: TGCGCCAGCAGCTTGGGACAGGGGCACGATGAGCAGTTCTTC. As protein: CASSLGQGHDEQFF. Supplemented by reference TRBV5-1 and TRBJ2-1, the full variable domain reads KAGVTQTPRYLIKTRGQQVTLSCSPISGHRSVSWYQQTPGQGLQFLFEYFSETQRNKGNFPGRFSGRQFSNSRSEMNVSTLELGDSALYLCASSLGQGHDEQFFGPGTRLTVL.

This clone showed up just once. The gene calls are TRBV4-3 and TRBJ2-7, with TRBD1 matching over 7 bases. Germline V CDR1 and CDR2: LGHNA, YSLEER. The junction had 4 bases not matched to a gene; V was cut back by 2 bases and J by 3 bases. This CDR3 spans 14 amino acids. The CDR3 here is CASSQRTGVYEQYF. The CDR3 nucleotides read TGCGCCAGCAGCCAAAGGACAGGTGTCTACGAGCAGTACTTC.

This chain links TRBV18 with TRBJ2-7, with 10 bases identical to TRBD1. Germline CDR1 reads KGHSH; CDR2 reads LQKENI. The length of the CDR3 is 16 residues. The trim removed 0 bases at V and 1 base at J, leaving 3 bases unmatched. CDR3 coding DNA: TGTGCCAGCTCACCACCGGGACAGGGGTCTTCCTACGAGCAGTACTTC. Protein product: CASSPPGQGSSYEQYF.

The chain is built from TRBV7-2 and TRBJ1-2; weak D call: TRBD1 (6 bases). Germline CDR1 is SGHTA and CDR2 is FQGNSA. The CDR3 runs to 14 residues. Trimming removed 4 bases from V and 5 bases from J, with 14 bases in between. The CDR3, as DNA: TGTGCCAGCAGCTCTTACAGGGTATCGTATGGCTACACCTTC. Translating it yields CASSSYRVSYGYTF.

The chain combines TRBV23-1 with TRBJ2-1; 13 nucleotides align to TRBD2. TRBV23-1 is known as an ORF, though its function is uncertain. The CDR3 spans 19 residues. J was trimmed by 0 bases and V by 3 bases; bases with no gene match: 8. CDR3 nucleotides: TGCGCCAGCAGTCAGCGGACTAGCGGGAGCCCCAGCTCCTACAATGAGCAGTTCTTC. Residues: CASSQRTSGSPSSYNEQFF.

The rearrangement uses TRBV11-2 and TRBJ1-2; a possible D gene is TRBD1 (6 bases). Germline CDR1 and CDR2: SGHAT and FQNNGV. This CDR3 has 13 amino acids. Trimming shortened V by 8 bases and J by 3 bases, and 13 bases separated the two germline ends. The CDR3 protein is CASSQGVHYGYTF. The DNA of the CDR3 is TGTGCCAGCTCACAGGGAGTACACTATGGCTACACCTTC.

The V gene is TRBV7-6, the J gene TRBJ1-1; 10 nucleotides agree with TRBD1. Germline assignment: CDR1 SGHVS and CDR2 FNYEAQ. Trimming took 5 bases from V and 10 from J; bases not matched to a gene: 10. The CDR3 loop spans 14 amino acids. CDR3 in DNA: TGTGCCAGCAGCACTTCCGGGACAGGGGTACGAGCTTTCTTT. Its translation: CASSTSGTGVRAFF.

This chain connects TRBV28 to TRBJ2-7; TRBD1 might be the D (5 bases). Germline V gives CDR1 MDHEN, CDR2 SYDVKM. CDR3 length equals 15 residues. Deletions cut 2 bases from V and 5 bases from J, with 16 bases between. The CDR3 nucleotides read TGTGCCAGCAGTTTAGTGGGTAGGGGATGGAACGAGCAGTACTTC. The encoded protein is CASSLVGRGWNEQYF.

This clone has only one observation. The rearrangement joins TRBV6-5 to TRBJ2-7; 7 nucleotides match TRBD2. J was trimmed by 6 bases and V by 0 bases; bases with no gene match: 11. CDR1 is MNHEY and CDR2 is SVGAGI in the germline V gene. The CDR3 extends over 16 amino acids. This chain's CDR3 is CASSYSKWAGDGEQYF. As DNA, the CDR3 is TGTGCCAGCAGTTACTCGAAATGGGCGGGAGACGGCGAGCAGTACTTC.

The chain carries TRBV28 and TRBJ2-5; the D is unclear. Germline CDR1 is MDHEN and CDR2 is SYDVKM. The V gene lost 6 bases and the J gene lost 2 bases, with 10 bases spanning the gap. The length of the CDR3 is 13 residues. The CDR3 DNA follows: TGTGCCAGCAGGTTCGCCGGGCAAGAGACCCAGTACTTC. Residues: CASRFAGQETQYF.

The chain combines TRBV5-1 with TRBJ1-1, with D possibly matching TRBD1 (6 bases). From germline, CDR1 is SGHRS and CDR2 YFSETQ. The CDR3 runs 15 residues. V was clipped by 3 bases and J by 2 bases, with 14 bases between them. CDR3 sequence: CASSSTRTANTEAFF. In DNA, the CDR3 is TGCGCCAGCAGCTCTACCAGGACAGCCAACACTGAAGCTTTCTTT.

The J gene is TRBJ2-7, the V gene TRBV7-9, with TRBD2 matching over 9 bases. Germline V lookup: CDR1 SEHNR, CDR2 FQNEAQ (reference sequence). V dropped 4 bases and J dropped 7; count of bases not matched to a gene: 11. The length of the CDR3 is 15 residues. The CDR3 protein is CASSYHVSGRGEQYF. The CDR3 DNA reads as TGTGCCAGCAGCTACCACGTTAGCGGGAGAGGTGAGCAGTACTTC.